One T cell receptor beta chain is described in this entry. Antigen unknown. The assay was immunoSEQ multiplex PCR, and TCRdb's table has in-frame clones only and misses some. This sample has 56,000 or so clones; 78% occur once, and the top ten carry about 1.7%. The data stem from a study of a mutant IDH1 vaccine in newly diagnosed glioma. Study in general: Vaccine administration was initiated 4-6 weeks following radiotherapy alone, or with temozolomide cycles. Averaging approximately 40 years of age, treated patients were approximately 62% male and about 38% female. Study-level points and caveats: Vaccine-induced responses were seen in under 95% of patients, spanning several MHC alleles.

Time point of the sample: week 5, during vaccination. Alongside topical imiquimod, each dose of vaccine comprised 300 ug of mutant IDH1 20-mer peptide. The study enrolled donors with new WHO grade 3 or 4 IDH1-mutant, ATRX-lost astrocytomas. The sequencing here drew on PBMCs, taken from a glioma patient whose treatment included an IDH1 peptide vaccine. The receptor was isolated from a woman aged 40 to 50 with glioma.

The chain's CDR3 is CASSIGDRVFYEQYF. The DNA for the CDR3 is TGTGCCAGTAGTATAGGGGACAGGGTCTTCTACGAGCAGTACTTC. The V and J genes are TRBV19 and TRBJ2-7; 9 bases are shared with TRBD1. There are 15 residues in the CDR3. Germline V lookup: CDR1 LNHDA, CDR2 SQIVND (reference sequence). V shed 1 base, J shed 3 bases, and the junction held 4 bases outside the gene matches.